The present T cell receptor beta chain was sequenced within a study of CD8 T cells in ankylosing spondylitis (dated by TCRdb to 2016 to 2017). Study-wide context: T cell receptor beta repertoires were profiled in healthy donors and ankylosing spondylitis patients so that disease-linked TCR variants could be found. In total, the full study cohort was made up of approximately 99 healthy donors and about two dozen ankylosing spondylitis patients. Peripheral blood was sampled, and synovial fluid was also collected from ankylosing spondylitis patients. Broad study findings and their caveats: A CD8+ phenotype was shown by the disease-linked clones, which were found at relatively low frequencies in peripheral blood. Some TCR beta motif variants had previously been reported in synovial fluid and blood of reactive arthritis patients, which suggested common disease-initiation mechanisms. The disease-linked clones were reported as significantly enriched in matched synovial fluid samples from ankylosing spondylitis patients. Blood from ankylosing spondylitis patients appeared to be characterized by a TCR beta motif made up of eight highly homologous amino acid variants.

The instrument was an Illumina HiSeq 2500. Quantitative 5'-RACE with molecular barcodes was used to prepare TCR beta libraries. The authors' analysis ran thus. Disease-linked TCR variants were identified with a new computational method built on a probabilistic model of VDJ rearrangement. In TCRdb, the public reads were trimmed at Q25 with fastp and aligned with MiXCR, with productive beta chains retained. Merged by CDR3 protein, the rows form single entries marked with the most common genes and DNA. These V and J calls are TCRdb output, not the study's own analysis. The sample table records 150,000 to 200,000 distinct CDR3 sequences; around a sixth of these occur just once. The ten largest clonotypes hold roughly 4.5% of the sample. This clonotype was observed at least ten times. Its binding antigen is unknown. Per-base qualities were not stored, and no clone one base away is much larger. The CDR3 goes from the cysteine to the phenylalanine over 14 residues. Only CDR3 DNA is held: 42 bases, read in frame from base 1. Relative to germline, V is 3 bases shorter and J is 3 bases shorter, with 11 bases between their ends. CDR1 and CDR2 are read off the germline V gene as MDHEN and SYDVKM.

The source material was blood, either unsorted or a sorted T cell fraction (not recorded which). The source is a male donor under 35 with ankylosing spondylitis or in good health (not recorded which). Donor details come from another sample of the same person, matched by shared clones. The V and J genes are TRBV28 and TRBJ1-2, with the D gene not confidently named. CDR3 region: CASSLWISDYGYTF. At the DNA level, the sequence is TGTGCCAGCAGTTTGTGGATTTCGGACTATGGCTACACCTTC.